Here is one T cell receptor beta chain with its context. This specimen comes from a study of memory CD4+ T cells and cytomegalovirus serostatus. Germline V gives CDR1 MNHNS, CDR2 SASEGT. Deletions cut 1 base from V and 6 bases from J, with 16 bases between. CDR3 length: 15 amino acids. TCRdb's copy holds only in-frame clones and misses some; the assay was immunoSEQ multiplex PCR. The sample holds about 56,000 clones, about four fifths seen once. The sort gate was single viable CD3+CD4+CD8-CD45RO+ cells for memory CD4+ T cells. This clonotype was obtained from an adult in good health and CMV-seronegative. The chain combines TRBV6-1 with TRBJ2-7, with TRBD1 as a possible D gene (6 bases). Sequencing used memory CD4+ T cells from blood. In nucleotides, the CDR3 is TGTGCCAGCAGTGAAGACCACCAGCAGGGGTTCGAGCAGTACTTC. Amino acid sequence: CASSEDHQQGFEQYF.